The source of this TCR beta chain is a study of shared clonotypes between healthy human individuals (dated by TCRdb to the early 2020s). Background on the whole study: The cohort comprised a couple of women and three men aged 18 to 49 years. To estimate repertoire size and how much clonotypes are shared between individuals, the study performed deep sequencing of blood TCR repertoires from about five healthy adults. Leukapheresis yielded between about 0.9 and 9 billion PBMCs per donor. To increase sequencing depth and limit assay-specific biases, different laboratories used diverse techniques to prepare libraries and sequence TCR repertoires. Per donor, three plates each were used for CD4 naive and CD4 memory, two for CD8 naive, and one for CD8 memory.

Results the study describes overall, beyond this receptor: Larger estimated clonotype richness was generally found for naive subsets than for memory subsets. Sampling was restricted to blood, and TCR repertoires in tissues likely differ from the TCR repertoires found in blood. Based on pairwise subsampling, the degree of clonotype sharing among donors was expected to be affected by sequencing depth. About 5% of naive CD4, 3% to 4% of naive CD8, about 2.4% of memory CD4, and approximately 0.39% of memory CD8 clonotypes were shared across a few donors. Higher generation probabilities were observed for clonotypes shared by all four sorted-subset donors than for non-shared clonotypes. Rarefaction of sorted-subset datasets indicated incomplete sequencing despite the large sequencing depth. The small number of donors limited the genetic and exposure-history diversity represented.

The germline V gene (reference sequence) provides CDR1 LNHNV and CDR2 YYDKDF. The germline ends are 9 bases apart after V is trimmed by 0 bases and J by 9 bases. The CDR3 starts with the cysteine, ends with the phenylalanine, and has 13 residues. Only CDR3 DNA remains: 39 bases, in frame from the first base. Using the deep immunoSEQ assay, TCR CDR3 regions were amplified from genomic DNA by multiplex PCR. Extracted genomic DNA from each cell subset was distributed evenly across all wells of several immunoSEQ 96-well plates, and each plate was treated as a replicate. Each replicate PCR for sorted subsets received about 0.2 ug genomic DNA, equal to 30,000 or so T cell genomes. Purified libraries were measured with a Qubit 3.0 fluorometer, size-checked on a Bioanalyzer 2100, and measured again with the KAPA Library Quantification kit. Every immunoSEQ 96-well plate was sequenced on a separate single-read 150-cycle Illumina NextSeq 550 flow cell. Processing in the source paper ran as follows. Because the immunoSEQ output included only junctional sequences and no quality scores, the filtering could not be the same as the filtering used for full-length reads. Sequences were annotated with PyIR, a Python wrapper for IgBLAST v1.9, using IMGT germline references to assign V/J genes and CDR3. Reads were filtered out if the reads had weak V/J assignments (E-value above 1e-6), no CDR3, stop codons, out-of-frame junctions, or ambiguous translated residues. V3J clonotypes were defined as sequences sharing an identical inferred V gene, J gene, and CDR3 amino acid sequence. Percentage overlap between repertoires was calculated by dividing the number of shared unique clonotypes by the size of the smaller repertoire. Richness of each repertoire was evaluated using RTK rarefaction, the Chao1 estimator, and Recon v2.1 estimates of unobserved clonotypes. Generation probabilities for all TCRbeta clonotypes obtained by the gDNA method from four donors were computed using OLGA. The immuneACCESS repertoire file appears here via TCRdb, limited to in-frame rearrangements. These files lack a portion of the clones; in checked studies, under half of the deficit traces to unresolved V genes, and the cause of the others is not known. V, J and clone size are those of that table, while D and trimming were read from the DNA. This sample has more than 1.2 million clones in its table, and less than 99% of those were observed once. Roughly 0.35% of the sample belongs to the ten largest clones.

Concerning this clone itself: Its antigen remains undetermined. Nothing much larger sits one base from this clone, and base qualities are not available.

Healthy HIV-negative adults with no recently reported acute infections or vaccinations were included as donors. All donors were Caucasian adults living in Nashville, Tennessee, USA. CD4+ T cells were enriched through magnetic negative selection, after which naive cells were positively selected on CD45RA and the remaining negative fraction served as the memory subset. Blood was collected by leukapheresis, and PBMCs were isolated by Ficoll-Histopaque density gradient centrifugation and then cryopreserved in liquid nitrogen vapor phase. Analytical flow cytometry was used to check the purity and quantity of every magnetically sorted T cell population. From each sorted fraction, genomic DNA was isolated and quantified by UV absorbance on a Nanodrop 2000c.

The receptor was derived from a man aged 30-40 years in good health. The sample was naive CD4+ T cells sorted from blood. In the paper's terms, the cell subset or site label means: CD45RA+ positively selected. The sequence is built from TRBV15 and TRBJ1-5, with no D gene named confidently. The nucleotides read TGTGCCACCAGCAGAGATTCAGTGGGGCCCCAGCATTTT. Protein translation: CATSRDSVGPQHF.